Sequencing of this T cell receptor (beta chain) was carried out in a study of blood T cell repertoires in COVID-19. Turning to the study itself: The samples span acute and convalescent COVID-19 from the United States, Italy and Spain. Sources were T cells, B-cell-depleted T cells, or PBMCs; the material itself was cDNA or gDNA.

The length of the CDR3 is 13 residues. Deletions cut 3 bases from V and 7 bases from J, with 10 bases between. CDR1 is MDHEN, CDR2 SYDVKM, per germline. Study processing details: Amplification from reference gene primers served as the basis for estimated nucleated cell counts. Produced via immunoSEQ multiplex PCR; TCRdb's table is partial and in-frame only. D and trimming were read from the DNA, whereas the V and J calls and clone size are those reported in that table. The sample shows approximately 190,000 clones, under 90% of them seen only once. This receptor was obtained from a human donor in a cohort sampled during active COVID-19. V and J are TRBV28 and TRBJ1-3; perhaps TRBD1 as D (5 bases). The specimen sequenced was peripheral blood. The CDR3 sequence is CASSLGTANTIYF. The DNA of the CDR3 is TGTGCCAGCAGTTTGGGGACTGCCAACACCATATATTTT.